These 28 T cell receptor beta chains were sequenced from one sample in a study of blood T cells in healthy people across ages. The second PCR ran about 7 to 12 cycles with a sample-barcoded 5' primer and J-beta primers. TCRdb reanalysed the 5' RACE reads using MiXCR and keeps one entry per CDR3 protein. The sample consists of 800,000 to 1,300,000 distinct CDR3 sequences, around 27% of them appearing once. This sample also belongs to another study, concerning T cells of mothers and their children.

Sample: blood. The receptors come from a girl aged 2 to 10 in good health.

This clonotype was seen more than once but under ten times. V gene TRBV5-8 combines with J gene TRBJ1-4; no clear D gene. The germline V gene has CDR1 SGHTS and CDR2 YDEGEE. The germline V and J ends were trimmed by 4 bases and 2 bases, with 12 bases remaining between them. The CDR3 is 15 amino acids. The CDR3 nucleotides read TGTGCCAGCAGCCAACCGAGACACACTAATGAAAAACTGTTTTTT. It codes for CASSQPRHTNEKLFF.

The gene calls are TRBV20-1 and TRBJ1-5; 7 bases fit TRBD1. The CDR3 is 13 amino acids. The V and J ends lost 3 bases and 8 bases, in that order; junction bases with no gene match: 7. Germline V gene data show CDR1 as DFQATT and CDR2 as SNEGSKA (reference sequence). CDR3 protein: CSASGLGQEPQHF. In DNA, the CDR3 is TGCAGTGCTAGTGGCCTTGGACAGGAGCCCCAGCATTTT.

The chain links TRBV29-1 to TRBJ2-1; unclear D gene. Germline V lookup: CDR1 SQVTM, CDR2 ANQGSEA. This CDR3 spans 15 amino acids. V was clipped by 5 bases and J by 7 bases, with 21 bases between them. CDR3 DNA sequence: TGCAGCGTTTACAGCGTAGGGTTATATTCGAATGAGCAGTTCTTC. The encoded protein is CSVYSVGLYSNEQFF.

The chain has TRBV29-1 and TRBJ2-7, with D unclear. Germline V gene sequence: CDR1 SQVTM, CDR2 ANQGSEA. V shed 6 bases and J shed 4 bases, with 7 bases lying between them. CDR3 length: 10 amino acids. The CDR3 region has the DNA TGCAGCGTACGGACGTACGAGCAGTACTTC. Translating gives CSVRTYEQYF.

This chain uses TRBV25-1 with TRBJ1-3; D perhaps matches TRBD1 (6 bases). Germline V CDR1 and CDR2: MGHDK, SYGVNS. The CDR3 length is 15 residues. The ends were cut back, 5 bases at V and 2 bases at J, with 13 bases in the middle. The CDR3 reads CASSPQGGTGNTIYF. CDR3 bases: TGTGCCAGCAGTCCCCAAGGGGGGACTGGAAACACCATATATTTT.

Comments on this clonotype: The junction differs from germline at one of its ends, possibly a read error. The chain uses TRBV7-7 and TRBJ2-2; TRBD2 is a possible D gene (5 bases). The length of the CDR3 is 12 residues. CDR1 SSHAT and CDR2 FNYEAQ come from the germline V gene (reference sequence). CDR3 coding DNA: TGTGCTAGCAGCCCGGGGATGGGGGAGCTGTTTTTT. This encodes CASSPGMGELFF.

The sample holds a few counts of this clonotype. The chain combines TRBV20-1 with TRBJ1-2; TRBD1 might be the D (6 bases). This CDR3 spans 15 amino acids. Germline V gives CDR1 DFQATT, CDR2 SNEGSKA (reference sequence). Deletions cut 0 bases from V and 0 bases from J, with 11 bases between. The CDR3 loop reads CSARENREANYGYTF. In nucleotides, the CDR3 is TGCAGTGCTAGAGAAAACAGGGAGGCTAACTATGGCTACACCTTC.

Ten or more counts support this clonotype. The CDR3 region has the DNA TGTGCCAGTTCGGGACAGGGGAACCACGAGCAGTACTTC. Amino acids: CASSGQGNHEQYF. J is TRBJ2-7 and V is TRBV28; TRBD1 aligns across 10 bases. CDR3 length: 13 residues. With 9 bases clipped from V and 5 bases from J, the junction kept 7 bases outside the gene matches. CDR1 and CDR2 from the germline V gene are MDHEN and SYDVKM.

The chain recombines TRBV5-6 with TRBJ2-4; D unresolved. CDR1 is SGHDT, CDR2 YYEEEE, per germline. This CDR3 contains 14 residues. Deletions cut 4 bases from V and 5 bases from J, with 13 bases between. The CDR3 DNA follows: TGTGCCAGCAGCGCGAGATGTCCAGAAAACATTCAGTACTTC. The encoded protein is CASSARCPENIQYF.

V gene TRBV20-1 combines with J gene TRBJ2-3; either TRBD1 or TRBD2 may fit D (5 bases each). Trimming left V 5 bases short and J 2 bases short, with 17 bases between. CDR1 is DFQATT and CDR2 is SNEGSKA in the germline V gene (reference sequence). This CDR3 spans 15 amino acids. The CDR3 is CSAPGRLESTDTQYF. The DNA of the CDR3 is TGCAGTGCTCCGGGACGCCTAGAATCCACAGATACGCAGTATTTT.

This clonotype has at least ten counts. J is TRBJ2-1 and V is TRBV4-1, with no clear D. The V and J ends lost 0 bases and 7 bases respectively, with 13 bases between them. This CDR3 comprises 15 residues. Germline CDR1 is MGHRA and CDR2 is YSYEKL. The CDR3 protein is CASSQEPNSPNEQFF. The CDR3 nucleotides are TGCGCCAGCAGCCAAGAGCCAAATAGCCCTAATGAGCAGTTCTTC.

The rearrangement uses TRBV28 and TRBJ2-7, with 8 bases lining up with TRBD2. Trimming at V came to 5 bases and at J to 1 base, leaving 7 bases not matched to a gene. The CDR3 is 15 residues long. CDR1 and CDR2 (germline): MDHEN, SYDVKM. The CDR3 nucleotides read TGTGCCAGCAGTCCCGTAGCGGGACCGTCCTACGAGCAGTACTTC. Encoded protein: CASSPVAGPSYEQYF.

The table lists this clonotype with a few counts. V and J are TRBV20-1 and TRBJ2-7, with 8 bases aligning to TRBD1. V trimming: 0 bases; J trimming: 7 bases; junction bases outside the gene matches: 8. The CDR3 sequence is 14 residues long. Germline V gene lookup returns CDR1 DFQATT and CDR2 SNEGSKA (reference sequence). In nucleotides, the CDR3 is TGCAGTGCTAGAGATGTACGACAGGGGAGGGAGCAGTACTTC. It is translated as CSARDVRQGREQYF.

The genes are TRBV20-1 and TRBJ2-5; D is perhaps TRBD2 (6 bases). Germline CDR1 is DFQATT and CDR2 is SNEGSKA (reference sequence). The CDR3 is made up of 13 amino acids. V shed 6 bases and J shed 4 bases, with 15 bases lying between them. CDR3 loop: CSARGAGTETQYF. The CDR3 DNA is TGCAGTGCCCGCGGGGCAGGGACAGAGACCCAGTACTTC.

The gene calls are TRBV20-1 and TRBJ1-4; D not certain. Trimming shortened V by 5 bases and J by 4 bases, and 14 bases separated the two germline ends. This CDR3 comprises 14 residues. Germline V lookup: CDR1 DFQATT, CDR2 SNEGSKA (reference sequence). This CDR3 is CSAPGGGFNEKLFF. The CDR3 coding sequence is TGCAGTGCTCCGGGTGGCGGTTTTAATGAAAAACTGTTTTTT.

V is TRBV6-2 or TRBV6-3 and J is TRBJ1-2; D uncertain. The CDR3 is made up of 14 amino acids. Germline loops: CDR1 MNHEY, CDR2 SVGEGT. Between the trimmed V and J ends, which lost 6 bases and 3 bases, there was a span of 14 bases. For the CDR3, the DNA is TGTGCCAGCAGACCGGCTTTGGGGTACTATGGCTACACCTTC. Its protein is CASRPALGYYGYTF.

Only a few counts were recorded for this clonotype. Written as DNA, the CDR3 is TGCAGTGCTAGGGGGAGCGGGACCTACGAGCAGTACTTC. As protein: CSARGSGTYEQYF. The rearrangement uses TRBV20-1 and TRBJ2-1; 7 bases map to TRBD2. Matching the DNA end better, TRBJ2-7 makes the J call doubtful. Germline CDR1 is DFQATT and CDR2 is SNEGSKA (reference sequence). The CDR3 has 13 amino acids.

This clonotype was found a few times. This sequence joins TRBV20-1 and TRBJ1-2; D is perhaps TRBD1 (6 bases). This CDR3 is 13 amino acids long. The V gene lost 3 bases and the J gene lost 8 bases, with 16 bases spanning the gap. Germline assignment: CDR1 DFQATT and CDR2 SNEGSKA (reference sequence). CDR3 loop: CSASIQGFYGYTF. CDR3 sequence (DNA): TGCAGTGCTAGTATACAGGGTTTTTACGGCTACACCTTC.

The DNA of the CDR3 is TGTGCCAGCAAGGGGCATAGCTCCTACGAGCAGTACTTC. Translation: CASKGHSSYEQYF. The rearrangement uses TRBV28 and TRBJ2-7; a possible D gene is TRBD1 (5 bases). Trimming took off 7 bases at V and 0 bases at J, with 10 bases between the two ends. CDR1 MDHEN and CDR2 SYDVKM come from the germline V gene. CDR3 length: 13 amino acids.

The rearrangement uses TRBV7-9 and TRBJ2-5; D gene uncertain. CDR3 length: 13 amino acids. Germline CDR1 and CDR2: SEHNR and FQNEAQ (reference sequence). V was clipped by 6 bases and J by 5 bases, with 13 bases between them. CDR3 DNA sequence: TGTGCCAGCAGACTACGGGCTACGGAGACCCAGTACTTC. Amino acid sequence: CASRLRATETQYF.

This clonotype was observed a few times. This rearrangement joins TRBV6-5 to TRBJ2-1; D may be TRBD2 (5 bases). Germline CDR1 and CDR2: MNHEY and SVGAGI. This CDR3 comprises 15 residues. Trimming took off 0 bases at V and 3 bases at J, with 9 bases between the two ends. The CDR3 here is CASSYSREIYNEQFF. CDR3 in DNA: TGTGCCAGCAGTTACTCGAGGGAGATCTACAATGAGCAGTTCTTC.

CDR3: CSASMPTKNIQYF. DNA for the CDR3: TGCAGTGCTAGTATGCCAACCAAAAACATTCAGTACTTC. This chain connects TRBV20-1 to TRBJ2-4; D unresolved. This CDR3 region has 13 residues. Trimming shortened V by 3 bases and J by 2 bases, and 8 bases separated the two germline ends. Germline V gene sequence: CDR1 DFQATT, CDR2 SNEGSKA (reference sequence).

There are a few counts of this clonotype. The V gene is TRBV6-5, the J gene TRBJ1-4; D is unclear. Germline assignment: CDR1 MNHEY and CDR2 SVGAGI. The CDR3 contains 16 residues. V shed 0 bases and J shed 8 bases, with 16 bases lying between them. Written as DNA, the CDR3 is TGTGCCAGCAGTTACTCGAGGTCGGCCGGCGAGGAAAAACTGTTTTTT. Translation gives CASSYSRSAGEEKLFF.

This sequence joins TRBV12-3 or TRBV12-4 and TRBJ1-1; D is undetermined. The V end was cut by 7 bases, the J end by 6 bases, with 15 bases between. This CDR3 is 13 amino acids long. CDR3: CASIVRWESEAFF. CDR3 DNA sequence: TGTGCCAGCATTGTTCGGTGGGAATCTGAAGCTTTCTTT.

This chain connects TRBV6-1 to TRBJ1-3; D gene uncertain. In germline, CDR1 is MNHNS, CDR2 SASEGT. V was trimmed by 7 bases and J by 0 bases, leaving 10 bases between them. The CDR3 is 14 residues long. CDR3 loop: CASTGIHSGNTIYF. The CDR3 nucleotides read TGTGCCAGCACCGGGATTCACTCTGGAAACACCATATATTTT.

The chain has TRBV5-6 and TRBJ2-5; D unclear. CDR1 SGHDT and CDR2 YYEEEE come from the germline V gene. CDR3 size: 13 residues. V lost 5 bases to trimming and J lost 5 bases, with 13 bases between them. The CDR3 reads CASRLISGETQYF. The CDR3 DNA sequence: TGTGCCAGCAGACTAATCTCAGGCGAGACCCAGTACTTC.

This clonotype was detected a few times. The chain has TRBV28 and TRBJ2-1; TRBD2 aligns across 7 bases. CDR1 MDHEN and CDR2 SYDVKM come from the germline V gene. The CDR3 is made up of 16 amino acids. V trimming: 3 bases; J trimming: 4 bases; junction bases outside the gene matches: 9. The CDR3 DNA follows: TGTGCCAGCAGTTTTCGGGGGAGGGCCTCATACAATGAGCAGTTCTTC. It yields the protein CASSFRGRASYNEQFF.

The J gene is TRBJ2-2, the V gene TRBV28, with 7 bases aligning to TRBD1. V dropped 6 bases and J dropped 4; count of bases not matched to a gene: 2. CDR1 and CDR2 from the germline V gene are MDHEN and SYDVKM. The CDR3 runs 13 residues. The CDR3 DNA sequence: TGTGCCAGCAGAAGGGGGCGCACCGGGGAGCTGTTTTTT. Its translation is CASRRGRTGELFF.